The rows below give T cell receptor beta chains drawn from one sample of a study of vaccination and CD4 T cells after COVID-19. No antigen is known for these receptors. TCRdb analysed the PCR reads with MiXCR anew, one entry per CDR3 protein. The sample shows some 11,000 distinct CDR3 sequences, about 60% of them seen only once. Sequences were derived from CD4+ T cells from blood, cultured in vitro, sampled before SARS-CoV-2 vaccination. These receptors came from a human donor who had recovered from COVID-19. Each CDR3 is given with its conserved first and last residue. A D gene is named only where the DNA matches it firmly. A clone size is listed for some rows: how often the clone was seen (once, few, many), or a class if it is expanded.

V	J	size	D	CDR3	DNA
TRBV27	TRBJ1-4	-	TRBD1	CASSSRDRVSEKLFF	TGTGCCAGCAGTTCGAGGGACAGGGTTAGTGAAAAACTGTTTTTT
TRBV11-2	TRBJ2-7	-	-	CASSLLSEQYF	TGTGCCAGCAGCTTATTGAGCGAGCAGTACTTC
TRBV28	TRBJ2-5	-	-	CASSLLRVWGETQYF	TGTGCCAGCAGTTTACTGAGGGTGTGGGGAGAGACCCAGTACTTC
TRBV28	TRBJ2-4	-	TRBD2	CASSLKRPLPPLAIAKNIQYF	TGTGCCAGCAGTTTAAAGCGGCCTCTTCCTCCACTAGCGATAGCCAAAAACATTCAGTACTTC
TRBV6-1	TRBJ1-3	-	TRBD1	CASRKTGDSGNTIYF	TGTGCCAGCAGAAAGACAGGGGACTCCGGAAACACCATATATTTT
TRBV28	TRBJ1-2	-	-	CASSLKNYGYTF	TGTGCCAGCAGCTTGAAGAACTATGGCTACACCTTC
TRBV20-1	TRBJ2-2	-	TRBD2	CSARGGLAGTGELFF	TGCAGTGCTAGAGGGGGACTAGCGGGAACCGGGGAGCTGTTTTTT
TRBV20-1	TRBJ1-5	-	-	CSARDLLKAGSQPQHF	TGCAGTGCTAGAGATCTTCTTAAGGCAGGGAGTCAGCCCCAGCATTTT
TRBV2	TRBJ1-1	-	-	CASIEIRTEAFF	TGTGCCAGCATAGAGATAAGGACTGAAGCTTTCTTT
TRBV5-1	TRBJ2-7	-	-	CASSLTEDAHEQYF	TGCGCCAGCAGCTTGACAGAAGATGCCCACGAGCAGTACTTC
TRBV2	TRBJ2-1	-	-	CASSSQGMYNEQFF	TGTGCCAGCAGCTCTCAGGGAATGTACAATGAGCAGTTCTTC
TRBV27	TRBJ1-2	few	TRBD1	CASRYRGQGGYTF	TGTGCCAGCAGGTACAGGGGCCAGGGCGGCTACACCTTC
TRBV6-4	TRBJ2-3	-	-	CASSDRGTTDTQYF	TGTGCCAGCAGTGACAGGGGAACCACAGATACGCAGTATTTT
TRBV28	TRBJ1-5	-	-	CASSPRYEPQHF	TGTGCCAGCAGTCCCAGATACGAGCCCCAGCATTTT
TRBV4-1	TRBJ2-3	-	-	CASSQVIVMRASTDTQYF	TGCGCCAGCAGCCAAGTGATAGTAATGCGGGCTAGCACAGATACGCAGTATTTT
TRBV7-2	TRBJ2-3	-	TRBD2	CASSGSGSTDTQYF	TGTGCCAGCAGCGGTAGCGGGAGTACAGATACGCAGTATTTT
TRBV6-2/TRBV6-3	TRBJ2-7	-	TRBD2	CASSPGTNSYEQYF	TGTGCCAGCAGTCCCGGGACTAACTCCTACGAGCAGTACTTC
TRBV20-1	TRBJ1-6	-	-	CSARDPQGPSAPLHF	TGCAGTGCTAGAGATCCACAGGGCCCCTCTGCACCCCTCCACTTT
TRBV6-5	TRBJ2-7	-	-	CASSYSSRVGRYEQYF	TGTGCCAGCAGTTACTCGTCGCGGGTAGGCCGCTACGAGCAGTACTTC
TRBV2	TRBJ2-3	-	TRBD2	CASSVTSGSTDTQYF	TGTGCCAGCAGTGTGACTAGCGGAAGCACAGATACGCAGTATTTT
TRBV2	TRBJ2-3	-	-	CASSESGRGRDTQYF	TGTGCCAGCAGTGAAAGCGGGCGAGGAAGGGATACGCAGTATTTT
TRBV20-1	TRBJ1-4	-	-	CSAKTDSPRKLFF	TGCAGTGCCAAAACGGACAGTCCGCGGAAACTGTTTTTT
TRBV12-3/TRBV12-4	TRBJ2-1	-	TRBD2	CASSLRPGLKFF	TGTGCCAGCAGCCTACGTCCGGGACTAAAGTTCTTC
TRBV10-1	TRBJ2-1	-	-	CASSGGVGDEQFF	TGCGCCAGCAGTGGCGGGGTGGGGGACGAGCAGTTCTTC
TRBV20-1	TRBJ2-2	-	-	CSAATNTGELFF	TGCAGTGCTGCTACGAACACCGGGGAGCTGTTTTTT
TRBV7-6	TRBJ1-4	-	-	CASSLTAQNEKLFF	TGTGCCAGCAGCTTGACTGCCCAAAATGAAAAACTGTTTTTT
TRBV7-2	TRBJ2-2	-	-	CASSSAPHAVNTGELFF	TGTGCCAGCAGCTCAGCCCCCCACGCGGTGAACACCGGGGAGCTGTTTTTT
TRBV28	TRBJ2-2	-	-	CASSSTRQARGPGELFF	TGTGCCAGCAGTTCGACCCGACAGGCACGGGGACCCGGGGAGCTGTTTTTT
TRBV30	TRBJ1-3	-	-	CAWTPRGSRNTIYF	TGTGCCTGGACACCACGGGGGAGTCGAAACACCATATATTTT
TRBV5-4	TRBJ1-6	few	TRBD1	CASSLGGQGRGNSPLHF	TGTGCCAGCAGCTTGGGTGGACAGGGTCGAGGGAATTCACCCCTCCACTTT
TRBV6-1	TRBJ2-2	once	TRBD1	CASSEVETGLAGELFF	TGTGCCAGCAGTGAAGTTGAGACAGGGCTCGCCGGGGAGCTGTTTTTT
TRBV6-1	TRBJ1-1	-	-	CASKGVNTEAFF	TGTGCCAGCAAAGGGGTGAACACTGAAGCTTTCTTT
TRBV7-9	TRBJ2-5	-	-	CASSLEADTETQYF	TGTGCCAGCAGCTTAGAGGCGGATACAGAGACCCAGTACTTC
TRBV20-1	TRBJ1-2	large	-	CSARKGSYGYTF	TGCAGTGCTAGAAAGGGGAGTTATGGCTACACCTTC
TRBV20-1	TRBJ2-1	-	-	CSARRGGGYNEQFF	TGCAGTGCTAGAAGGGGGGGAGGCTACAATGAGCAGTTCTTC
TRBV6-1	TRBJ2-7	-	TRBD2	CASSGIGGEEQYF	TGTGCCAGCAGTGGTATCGGGGGGGAAGAGCAGTACTTC
TRBV11-1	TRBJ2-5	-	TRBD2	CASSPSGRAGRETQYF	TGTGCCAGCAGCCCTAGCGGGAGGGCCGGAAGAGAGACCCAGTACTTC
TRBV7-6	TRBJ2-7	-	TRBD1	CASSLGQGDYEQYF	TGTGCCAGCAGCCTCGGTCAGGGGGATTACGAGCAGTACTTC
TRBV7-9	TRBJ2-5	-	TRBD1	CASSLITGGIGETQYF	TGTGCCAGCAGCTTAATAACAGGGGGGATTGGCGAGACCCAGTACTTC
TRBV15	TRBJ2-3	few	-	CATSPRGALADTQYF	TGTGCCACCAGCCCGCGGGGCGCGTTGGCAGATACGCAGTATTTT
TRBV6-1	TRBJ2-7	-	TRBD2	CASSKTAGDLYEQYF	TGTGCCAGCAGTAAGACGGCGGGGGACCTCTACGAGCAGTACTTC
TRBV21-1	TRBJ1-2	-	-	CASSKAYSRTDSGYTF	TGTGCCAGCAGCAAAGCATACTCAAGGACAGATTCGGGCTACACCTTC
TRBV4-1	TRBJ1-2	-	-	CASSQDRAGNYGYTF	TGCGCCAGCAGCCAAGATCGGGCGGGGAACTATGGCTACACCTTC
TRBV20-1	TRBJ2-7	-	TRBD2	CSANKRPGTSGSYEQYF	TGCAGTGCCAACAAGAGGCCCGGGACTAGCGGGAGCTACGAGCAGTACTTC
TRBV20-1	TRBJ1-2	once	-	CSARDSVYTNYGYTF	TGCAGTGCTAGAGATAGTGTGTACACGAACTATGGCTACACCTTC
TRBV28	TRBJ1-5	-	-	CASSSQNQPQHF	TGTGCCAGCAGTTCCCAGAATCAGCCCCAGCATTTT
TRBV27	TRBJ2-7	-	-	CASSLYGTTYEQYF	TGTGCCAGCAGTTTATATGGGACGACCTACGAGCAGTACTTC
TRBV7-2	TRBJ2-1	-	TRBD2	CASSPRTSGVNEQFF	TGTGCCAGCAGCCCGAGGACTAGCGGGGTTAATGAGCAGTTCTTC
TRBV7-2	TRBJ1-1	-	-	CASSLHRVGTEAFF	TGTGCCAGCAGCCTCCACAGGGTGGGGACTGAAGCTTTCTTT
TRBV5-1	TRBJ2-5	-	-	CASSFGLKPQETQYF	TGCGCCAGCAGCTTCGGTCTAAAGCCTCAAGAGACCCAGTACTTC